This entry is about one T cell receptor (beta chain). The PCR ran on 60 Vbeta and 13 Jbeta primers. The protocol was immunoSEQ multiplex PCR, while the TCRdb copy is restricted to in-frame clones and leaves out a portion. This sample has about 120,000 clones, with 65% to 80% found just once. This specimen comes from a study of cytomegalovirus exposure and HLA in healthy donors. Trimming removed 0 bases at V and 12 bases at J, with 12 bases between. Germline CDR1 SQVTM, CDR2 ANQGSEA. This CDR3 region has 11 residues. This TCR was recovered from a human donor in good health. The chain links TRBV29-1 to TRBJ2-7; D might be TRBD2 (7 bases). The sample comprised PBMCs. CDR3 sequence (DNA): TGCAGCGTTGAAGATCGGGGGGCTGCGTACTTC. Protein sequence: CSVEDRGAAYF.